A single sample gave rise to the 6 T cell receptor beta chains below, sequenced in a study of blood T cell repertoires in COVID-19. Profiling relied on immunoSEQ multiplex PCR, and the TCRdb table lists in-frame clones only, not all of them. There are roughly 150,000 clones in the sample; 80% to 90% occur only once, and 7.3% lies in the top ten. The sequencing input was PBMCs or T cells enriched from blood (not recorded which). These receptors originate from a man in his forties or fifties who had recovered from COVID-19.

This chain connects TRBV7-9 to TRBJ1-1; D gene unclear. Trimming stripped 2 bases from V and 4 bases from J, with 8 bases between. The CDR3 has 13 residues. Germline V gives CDR1 SEHNR, CDR2 FQNEAQ (reference sequence). Here the CDR3 reads CASSLSEFTEAFF. In nucleotides, the CDR3 is TGTGCCAGCAGCTTAAGCGAGTTCACTGAAGCTTTCTTT.

With regard to this clone: Other DNA sequences in this sample translate to the same CDR3. The chain couples TRBV3-1 (or the pseudogene TRBV3-2) to TRBJ2-1; D gene ambiguous. The V gene's germline CDR1 is LGHDT and CDR2 YNNKEL (reference sequence). V dropped 2 bases and J dropped 9 bases, with 8 bases sitting between them. The CDR3 is 12 residues long. CDR3 sequence (DNA): TGTGCCAGCAGCCAATCTAGTACTGAGCAGTTCTTC. Its protein product is CASSQSSTEQFF.

V is TRBV5-1 and J is TRBJ2-3; 9 bases are shared with TRBD1. J was trimmed by 2 bases and V by 2 bases; bases with no gene match: 3. The CDR3 totals 15 residues. The germline V gene has CDR1 SGHRS and CDR2 YFSETQ. The CDR3 DNA is TGCGCCAGCAGCTTTACAGGGGGCACCACAGATACGCAGTATTTT. This codes for CASSFTGGTTDTQYF. Together with reference TRBV5-1 and TRBJ2-3, the CDR3 gives the full variable domain: KAGVTQTPRYLIKTRGQQVTLSCSPISGHRSVSWYQQTPGQGLQFLFEYFSETQRNKGNFPGRFSGRQFSNSRSEMNVSTLELGDSALYLCASSFTGGTTDTQYFGPGTRLTVL.

This clone came up once. This chain joins TRBV6-5 and TRBJ1-1, with 7 bases that match TRBD1. The ends lost 6 bases at V and 12 bases at J; junction bases unmatched: 13. Germline V gene lookup returns CDR1 MNHEY and CDR2 SVGAGI. The CDR3 length is 13 residues. The CDR3 spells CASRTTGAQISFF. The CDR3 DNA reads TGTGCCAGCAGAACCACAGGGGCCCAGATTTCTTTCTTT.

This clone showed up just once. This chain joins TRBV15 and TRBJ2-7; maybe TRBD1 (6 bases). Germline lookup yields CDR1 LNHNV and CDR2 YYDKDF (reference sequence). This CDR3 is built from 14 residues. V gave up 0 bases and J gave up 4 bases, with 10 bases separating them. CDR3 amino acids: CATSRDRGPYEQYF. Written as DNA, the CDR3 is TGTGCCACCAGCAGAGACAGGGGCCCTTACGAGCAGTACTTC.

The chain has TRBV21-1 and TRBJ1-5; TRBD1, as called in the table, went unchecked against the DNA. TRBV21-1 is termed a pseudogene. CDR3 size: 13 residues. DNA for the CDR3: TGTGCCAGCCTTAACAGGGGAAATCAGCCCCAGCATTTT. It specifies CASLNRGNQPQHF.